This T cell receptor beta chain derives from a study of T and B cells in COVID-19 patients. BIOMED2 TRB-A/B primer pools were used in multiplex TRB PCR. TCRdb analysed the multiplex PCR reads with MiXCR anew, one entry per CDR3 protein. This table holds 20,000 to 25,000 distinct CDR3 sequences, over 25% found once. As concerns this clonotype: Its antigen is unidentified.

Overall study results and limits: In COVID-19 patients, T cell receptor beta variable and joining gene use was reportedly strongly skewed. Few blood samples existed from mildly ill patients during symptoms or early in severe cases. Active COVID-19 showed highly clonal TRB repertoires; recovery showed diversity and richness above healthy donors.

From blood, about 230-500 ng of genomic DNA served as TRB template. From germline, CDR1 is GTSNPN and CDR2 SVGIG (reference sequence). The V gene lost 3 bases and the J gene lost 1 base, with 9 bases spanning the gap. This CDR3 has 13 amino acids. This TCR came from a human donor who had recovered from COVID-19. The specimen was blood. J is TRBJ1-1 and V is TRBV30; a weak D match, TRBD1 (6 bases). The DNA of the CDR3 is TGTGCCTGGAGAACGACAGGGAACACTGAAGCTTTCTTT. Amino acid sequence: CAWRTTGNTEAFF.